One sample yielded the 27 T cell receptor beta chains listed below, sequenced in a study of cytomegalovirus exposure and HLA in healthy donors. Primers for the PCR totalled 60 Vbeta and 13 Jbeta. Produced via immunoSEQ multiplex PCR; TCRdb's table is partial and in-frame only. The sample holds fewer than 75,000 clones, about 81% seen once. The sequenced material came from PBMCs. These receptors were obtained from a man aged 65 to 85 in good health and CMV-seronegative.

The genes are TRBV7-2 and TRBJ2-7; D might be TRBD1 (6 bases). The germline V and J ends were trimmed by 3 bases and 2 bases, with 11 bases remaining between them. Germline CDR1 reads SGHTA; CDR2 reads FQGNSA. The CDR3 consists of 14 residues. The CDR3 region is CASSLGHVTYEQYF. The CDR3, as DNA: TGTGCCAGCAGCTTGGGACACGTTACCTACGAGCAGTACTTC.

The rearrangement joins TRBV9 to TRBJ2-1, with TRBD2 matching 8 bases. This CDR3 spans 16 amino acids. The V gene's germline CDR1 is SGDLS and CDR2 YYNGEE. V lost 2 bases and J lost 2; bases outside the gene matches: 6. CDR3 region: CASSVEGRGAYNEQFF. In DNA form, the CDR3 reads TGTGCCAGCAGCGTTGAAGGGCGGGGGGCCTACAATGAGCAGTTCTTC.

The chain couples TRBV7-8 to TRBJ2-7, with TRBD1 matching 7 bases. Germline-derived CDR1 and CDR2 are SGHVS and FQNEAQ. V shed 5 bases, J shed 1 base, and the junction held 2 bases outside the gene matches. The CDR3 contains 13 residues. The CDR3 is CASSLRGSYEQYF. The CDR3 DNA follows: TGTGCCAGCAGCCTCAGGGGGTCCTACGAGCAGTACTTC.

This rearrangement joins TRBV6-5 to TRBJ1-2; no firm D call. From germline, CDR1 is MNHEY and CDR2 SVGAGI. V was clipped by 5 bases and J by 2 bases, with 12 bases between them. This CDR3 contains 14 residues. The CDR3 coding sequence is TGTGCCAGCAGTCCAGACTCGGCGAACTATGGCTACACCTTC. Translating gives CASSPDSANYGYTF.

The chain carries TRBV25-1 and TRBJ2-1; D gene uncertain. V lost 7 bases and J lost 0, with 10 bases in between. The CDR3 covers 14 residues. CDR1 MGHDK and CDR2 SYGVNS come from the germline V gene. CDR3 residues: CASTRSGSYNEQFF. The CDR3 bases are TGTGCCAGCACTAGGTCCGGCTCCTACAATGAGCAGTTCTTC. Combining the CDR3 with reference TRBV25-1 and TRBJ2-1 gives the whole variable domain EADIYQTPRYLVIGTGKKITLECSQTMGHDKMYWYQQDPGMELHLIHYSYGVNSTEKGDLSSESTVSRIRTEHFPLTLESARPSHTSQYLCASTRSGSYNEQFFGPGTRLTVL.

J is TRBJ2-2 and V is TRBV6-1; a possible D gene is TRBD2 (6 bases). Trimming took off 6 bases at V and 7 bases at J, with 9 bases between the two ends. The V gene's germline CDR1 is MNHNS and CDR2 SASEGT. The CDR3 extends over 12 amino acids. In nucleotides, the CDR3 is TGTGCCAGCAGACTAGCTCTCGGGGAGCTGTTTTTT. Its protein is CASRLALGELFF.

This rearrangement joins TRBV7-6 to TRBJ1-5; D not certain. Trimming shortened V by 5 bases and J by 0 bases, and 11 bases separated the two germline ends. The germline CDR1 and CDR2 sequences are SGHVS and FNYEAQ. CDR3 length: 15 amino acids. This chain's CDR3 is CASSPHPNSNQPQHF. The CDR3 DNA reads as TGTGCCAGCAGCCCACACCCGAATAGCAATCAGCCCCAGCATTTT.

The chain is built from TRBV5-1 and TRBJ2-2, with D tentatively TRBD1 (5 bases). Germline V gives CDR1 SGHRS, CDR2 YFSETQ. The ends were cut back, 1 base at V and 6 bases at J, with 13 bases in the middle. There are 15 residues in the CDR3. CDR3 nucleotides: TGCGCCAGCAGCTTGAAGGGGCAAGGGTCCGGGGAGCTGTTTTTT. As protein: CASSLKGQGSGELFF. The full variable domain, with the rest looked up from reference TRBV5-1 and TRBJ2-2, is KAGVTQTPRYLIKTRGQQVTLSCSPISGHRSVSWYQQTPGQGLQFLFEYFSETQRNKGNFPGRFSGRQFSNSRSEMNVSTLELGDSALYLCASSLKGQGSGELFFGEGSRLTVL.

The chain has TRBV18 and TRBJ2-2, with D tentatively TRBD1 (6 bases). CDR1 is KGHSH and CDR2 is LQKENI in the germline V gene. This CDR3 has 14 residues. Trimming pared 7 bases from V and 4 bases from J, leaving 13 bases between. The CDR3 bases are TGTGCCAGCTACCCGGGACACTCCACCGGGGAGCTGTTTTTT. This sequence encodes CASYPGHSTGELFF. The full variable domain, completed using reference TRBV18 and TRBJ2-2, is NAGVMQNPRHLVRRRGQEARLRCSPMKGHSHVYWYRQLPEEGLKFMVYLQKENIIDESGMPKERFSAEFPKEGPSILRIQQVVRGDSAAYFCASYPGHSTGELFFGEGSRLTVL.

The V gene is TRBV9, the J gene TRBJ1-1; 7 nucleotides align to TRBD1. CDR3 length: 15 amino acids. V shed 3 bases and J 1 base; nucleotides not matched to a gene: 6. Germline-derived CDR1 and CDR2 are SGDLS and YYNGEE. This CDR3 reads CASSGRGRKNTEAFF. In DNA form, the CDR3 reads TGTGCCAGCAGCGGGAGGGGGCGTAAGAACACTGAAGCTTTCTTT.

The gene calls are TRBV5-6 and TRBJ2-5, with 7 bases aligning to TRBD1. CDR1 and CDR2 (germline): SGHDT, YYEEEE. After removal of 4 bases from V and 1 base from J, the junction contained 7 bases not matched to a gene. CDR3 size: 15 residues. The CDR3 bases are TGTGCCAGCAGCGGGATAGGACAGGTCCAAGAGACCCAGTACTTC. Amino acids: CASSGIGQVQETQYF.

This chain links TRBV9 with TRBJ2-3, with 11 bases identical to TRBD2. Germline trimming cut 3 bases from V and 5 bases from J; bases unmatched to any gene: 11. Germline CDR1 and CDR2: SGDLS and YYNGEE. The CDR3 covers 17 residues. The CDR3 region has the DNA TGTGCCAGCAGCGCACCGGTACTAGCGGGAGTGGAAGATACGCAGTATTTT. Its translation: CASSAPVLAGVEDTQYF.

The gene calls are TRBV7-9 and TRBJ1-1, with 12 bases that match TRBD1. Trimming removed 5 bases from V and 1 base from J; junction bases left unmatched: 2. The CDR3 is 15 residues long. Germline loops: CDR1 SEHNR, CDR2 FQNEAQ (reference sequence). In DNA, the CDR3 is TGTGCCAGCAGCCAGGGACAGGGGGCGAACACTGAAGCTTTCTTT. The encoded protein is CASSQGQGANTEAFF.

This clone was detected once. The chain uses TRBV4-1 and TRBJ2-5; TRBD1 matches at 9 bases. Germline V gene sequence: CDR1 MGHRA, CDR2 YSYEKL. The J segment lost 4 bases and the V segment lost 0 bases, leaving 9 bases of the junction unmatched. The CDR3 is 17 residues long. This CDR3 reads CASSQDWGQGNRETQYF. The CDR3 DNA follows: TGCGCCAGCAGCCAAGATTGGGGACAGGGAAATCGAGAGACCCAGTACTTC.

The chain has TRBV7-2 and TRBJ2-6; no reliable D call. Trimming took off 5 bases at V and 1 base at J, with 6 bases between the two ends. The germline V gene encodes CDR1 SGHTA and CDR2 FQGNSA. This CDR3 contains 14 residues. The CDR3: CASSPSSGANVLTF. CDR3 coding DNA: TGTGCCAGCAGCCCTTCGTCTGGGGCCAACGTCCTGACTTTC.

This clone was detected only once. The rearrangement links TRBV15 to TRBJ2-4, with 8 positions matching TRBD2. The CDR3 is 14 amino acids. Germline-derived CDR1 and CDR2 are LNHNV and YYDKDF (reference sequence). V was pared by 2 bases and J by 8 bases, with 5 bases of the junction left unmatched. In DNA, the CDR3 is TGTGCCACCAGCAGACAAGGACTAGCTGACATTCAGTACTTC. It encodes CATSRQGLADIQYF.

The chain combines TRBV19 with TRBJ1-5; no clear D gene. The CDR3 spans 15 residues. CDR1 LNHDA and CDR2 SQIVND come from the germline V gene (reference sequence). Trimming stripped 4 bases from V and 6 bases from J, with 16 bases between. CDR3 in DNA: TGTGCCAGTAGTAGGGCGGCCGAGCGGGGTCAGCCCCAGCATTTT. It is translated as CASSRAAERGQPQHF.

The chain carries TRBV5-1 and TRBJ2-3, with 8 positions matching TRBD2. V dropped 2 bases and J dropped 4; count of bases not matched to a gene: 6. Looked up from germline, CDR1 is SGHRS and CDR2 is YFSETQ. The CDR3 consists of 15 residues. The CDR3 bases are TGCGCCAGCAGCTTCGCCGGGGGGGCTGCAGATACGCAGTATTTT. As protein: CASSFAGGAADTQYF. The whole variable domain, remainder taken from reference TRBV5-1 and TRBJ2-3, is KAGVTQTPRYLIKTRGQQVTLSCSPISGHRSVSWYQQTPGQGLQFLFEYFSETQRNKGNFPGRFSGRQFSNSRSEMNVSTLELGDSALYLCASSFAGGAADTQYFGPGTRLTVL.

V is TRBV11-3 and J is TRBJ2-1, with a weak D call TRBD2 (7 bases). The CDR3 spans 14 residues. Trimming removed 5 bases at V and 6 bases at J, with 14 bases between. The germline V gene has CDR1 SGHNT and CDR2 YENEEA. The CDR3 is CASSLGGVSNEQFF. The CDR3 DNA follows: TGTGCCAGCAGCCTAGGGGGGGTTAGCAATGAGCAGTTCTTC.

This clone was counted only a few times. V is TRBV25-1 and J is TRBJ1-5; 8 nucleotides line up with TRBD1. The CDR3 runs 18 residues. V lost 3 bases to trimming and J lost 7 bases; unmatched junction nucleotides: 17. CDR1 is MGHDK, CDR2 SYGVNS, per germline. The CDR3, as DNA: TGTGCCAGCAGTGATGATCCGGGACAGGTCTTCAAGGGGCAGCCCCAGCATTTT. As protein: CASSDDPGQVFKGQPQHF.

This chain links TRBV7-9 with TRBJ2-5, with TRBD2 identical over 16 bases. Trimming took 3 bases from V and 5 from J; bases not matched to a gene: 6. Germline V gene lookup returns CDR1 SEHNR and CDR2 FQNEAQ (reference sequence). CDR3 size: 17 residues. Written as DNA, the CDR3 is TGTGCCAGCAGCTTCCCGGGACTAGCGGGGGGGTTGGAGACCCAGTACTTC. Its translation is CASSFPGLAGGLETQYF.

This clone was observed a single time. The V and J genes are TRBV5-1 and TRBJ2-5; TRBD1 matches 7 bases. CDR3 length equals 13 residues. The germline V gene has CDR1 SGHRS and CDR2 YFSETQ. With V trimmed by 4 bases and J by 5 bases, 5 bases remained unmatched. CDR3 DNA sequence: TGCGCCAGCAGCCTAGACAGGGTCGAGACCCAGTACTTC. Protein: CASSLDRVETQYF.

The gene calls are TRBV2 and TRBJ2-7; D is unclear. Germline V lookup: CDR1 SNHLY, CDR2 FYNNEI. V was shortened by 3 bases and J by 2 bases, with 8 bases between the two germline ends. CDR3 length equals 13 residues. This CDR3 is CASSDVQPYEQYF. The CDR3 nucleotides read TGTGCCAGCAGTGACGTACAGCCCTACGAGCAGTACTTC.

This chain uses TRBV7-2 with TRBJ1-1; TRBD1 might be the D (6 bases). The germline gives CDR1 SGHTA, CDR2 FQGNSA. This CDR3 region has 13 residues. V dropped 6 bases and J dropped 3 bases, with 11 bases sitting between them. The CDR3 region is CASSPQGYTEAFF. The CDR3 DNA follows: TGTGCCAGCAGTCCACAGGGTTACACTGAAGCTTTCTTT.

V usage is TRBV30 and J usage is TRBJ1-1, with D uncertain. The CDR3 is 13 amino acids. CDR1 and CDR2 (germline): GTSNPN, SVGIG (reference sequence). The germline V and J ends were trimmed by 3 bases and 3 bases, with 11 bases remaining between them. CDR3 residues: CAWRRGIDTEAFF. Here the CDR3 DNA reads TGTGCCTGGAGACGGGGTATTGACACTGAAGCTTTCTTT.

The chain recombines TRBV30 with TRBJ1-1; tentative D call: TRBD1 (6 bases). Between the trimmed V and J ends, which lost 5 bases and 1 base, there was a span of 11 bases. Germline lookup yields CDR1 GTSNPN and CDR2 SVGIG (reference sequence). The CDR3 runs 13 residues. The CDR3 reads CAWLRGGNTEAFF. CDR3 DNA sequence: TGTGCCTGGCTTCGAGGGGGGAACACTGAAGCTTTCTTT.

This chain joins TRBV30 and TRBJ2-1, with D perhaps matching TRBD2 (6 bases). V was cut by 1 base and J by 0 bases, with 10 bases left in between. The CDR3 loop spans 15 amino acids. Germline assignment: CDR1 GTSNPN and CDR2 SVGIG (reference sequence). The CDR3 loop is CAWSARGHSYNEQFF. CDR3 DNA: TGTGCCTGGAGTGCGCGGGGCCACTCCTACAATGAGCAGTTCTTC.